Listed here are 20 T cell receptor beta chains from one sample, sequenced in a study of post-analysis software for immune sequencing data. General study points: Five TRBV segments occurring more often in patients than controls included TRBV5-6, TRBV5-1 and TRBV20-1.

Each TCR beta cDNA library carried unique molecular identifiers. Each CDR3 protein gets one entry after TCRdb re-called the PCR reads with MiXCR. The sample has hundreds of thousands of distinct CDR3 sequences, about 44% seen once; the top ten hold under 2%. Their cognate antigens are unknown. Sequenced: blood. These receptors were taken from a girl between 5 and 17 years old with multiple sclerosis.

This chain joins TRBV29-1 and TRBJ2-1; D gene ambiguous. The CDR3 runs to 14 residues. Trimming took 2 bases from V and 0 from J, leaving 8 bases between them. Germline V lookup: CDR1 SQVTM, CDR2 ANQGSEA. Here the CDR3 DNA reads TGCAGCGTTGAACGTCGCTTCTCCTACAATGAGCAGTTCTTC. Its translation: CSVERRFSYNEQFF.

This clonotype appeared a single time. The CDR3 sequence is CASDGGAEAFF. In DNA, the CDR3 is TGCGCCAGCGATGGGGGAGCTGAAGCTTTCTTT. This chain connects TRBV4-1 to TRBJ1-1, with D perhaps TRBD1 (5 bases). Germline values: CDR1 MGHRA, CDR2 YSYEKL. V shed 8 bases and J shed 6 bases, with 10 bases lying between them. The CDR3 runs to 11 residues.

The chain recombines TRBV12-5 with TRBJ1-1; tentative D call: TRBD1 (5 bases). V was clipped by 10 bases and J by 5 bases, with 17 bases between them. Germline V CDR1 and CDR2: LGHNT, FRNRAP. This CDR3 region has 13 residues. The CDR3 loop is CATARGRVTEAFF. DNA of the CDR3: TGTGCTACCGCCCGGGGCAGGGTGACTGAAGCTTTCTTT.

Concerning this clonotype: Compared with germline, one end of the junction differs, possibly owing to a read error. The chain joins TRBV9 to TRBJ2-4; D call uncertain. The J call may not be correct, given that the DNA end is closer to TRBJ2-7. The V gene's germline CDR1 is SGDLS and CDR2 YYNGEE. This CDR3 comprises 14 residues. CDR3: CASSPSGRDYEQYF. As DNA, the CDR3 is TGTGCTAGCAGCCCCTCCGGCCGCGACTACGAGCAGTACTTC.

CDR3 residues: CASRVTSETTLGEQYF. The CDR3, as DNA: TGTGCCAGCAGAGTCACTTCCGAGACTACTCTGGGCGAGCAGTACTTC. The chain links TRBV6-2 or TRBV6-3 to TRBJ2-4, with a weak D call TRBD2 (5 bases). The DNA end lines up better with TRBJ2-7; the J call may be wrong. From germline, CDR1 is MNHEY and CDR2 SVGEGT. The CDR3 sequence is 16 residues long.

A few counts support this clonotype. This sequence joins TRBV10-3 and TRBJ2-7; TRBD2 agrees at 9 bases. V lost 0 bases to trimming and J lost 5 bases; unmatched junction nucleotides: 5. The germline gives CDR1 ENHRY, CDR2 SYGVKD. CDR3 size: 15 residues. CDR3 protein: CAISESELAGDEQYF. DNA of the CDR3: TGTGCCATCAGTGAGTCTGAGTTAGCGGGGGACGAGCAGTACTTC.

Concerning this clonotype itself: One end of the junction is discordant with germline, which a read error may explain. For the CDR3, the DNA is TGTGCCAGCTCGCCACCCAGGGGATCGAACACTGAAGCTTTCTTT. This sequence encodes CASSPPRGSNTEAFF. The chain joins TRBV18 to TRBJ1-1; maybe TRBD1 (6 bases). The germline gives CDR1 KGHSH, CDR2 LQKENI. CDR3 length: 15 amino acids.

This chain links TRBV29-1 with TRBJ1-2; 9 bases align to TRBD1. The CDR3 totals 13 residues. Per germline, CDR1 SQVTM and CDR2 ANQGSEA. V lost 2 bases, J lost 8 bases, and 6 bases stayed unmatched. CDR3 in DNA: TGCAGCGTTGAAATACAGGGGGCTCGGGGCTACACCTTC. Encoded protein: CSVEIQGARGYTF.

The chain is built from TRBV6-2 or TRBV6-3 and TRBJ2-7; 9 bases are shared with TRBD1. This CDR3 contains 14 residues. CDR1 MNHEY and CDR2 SVGEGT come from the germline V gene. Trimming removed 1 base from V and 4 bases from J; junction bases left unmatched: 2. CDR3 sequence: CASSYWGQGYEQYF. The CDR3 DNA sequence: TGTGCCAGCAGTTACTGGGGACAGGGTTACGAGCAGTACTTC.

J is TRBJ2-7 and V is TRBV7-2; D gene uncertain. Germline lookup yields CDR1 SGHTA and CDR2 FQGNSA. The CDR3 length is 13 residues. V dropped 5 bases and J dropped 0 bases, with 8 bases sitting between them. The CDR3 loop is CASSPLISYEQYF. The DNA of the CDR3 is TGTGCCAGCAGCCCCCTTATCTCCTACGAGCAGTACTTC.

The chain carries TRBV7-2 and TRBJ2-5; D could derive from TRBD1 or TRBD2 (5 bases each). The germline V gene has CDR1 SGHTA and CDR2 FQGNSA. This CDR3 contains 14 residues. V lost 5 bases and J lost 4, with 14 bases in between. The CDR3 protein is CASSTGTVGETQYF. CDR3 bases: TGTGCCAGCAGCACCGGGACGGTGGGAGAGACCCAGTACTTC. Full variable domain (remainder filled in from reference TRBV7-2 and TRBJ2-5): GAGVSQSPSNKVTEKGKDVELRCDPISGHTALYWYRQSLGQGLEFLIYFQGNSAPDKSGLPSDRFSAERTGGSVSTLTIQRTQQEDSAVYLCASSTGTVGETQYFGPGTRLLVL.

This clonotype was counted only a few times. One end of the junction fails to match germline, which may point to a read error. V gene TRBV12-3 or TRBV12-4 combines with J gene TRBJ2-1; D is possibly TRBD1 (5 bases). The CDR3 consists of 14 residues. CDR3: CACSSWQGGNEQFF. The CDR3 region has the DNA TGTGCCTGCAGTTCGTGGCAGGGCGGCAATGAGCAGTTCTTC.

The V gene is TRBV12-3 or TRBV12-4, the J gene TRBJ2-3; no firm D call. This CDR3 has 15 amino acids. Trimming pared 5 bases from V and 4 bases from J, leaving 16 bases between. CDR3 sequence reads: CASSRPAHKSDTQYF. CDR3 DNA sequence: TGTGCCAGCAGTCGGCCGGCCCACAAGTCAGATACGCAGTATTTT.

On this clonotype itself: Given a much more abundant clone one base away, this may be a read error. The chain uses TRBV12-3 or TRBV12-4 and TRBJ2-5; 8 bases fit TRBD2. The CDR3 sequence is 17 residues long. The ends lost 3 bases at V and 5 bases at J; junction bases unmatched: 14. DNA of the CDR3: TGTGCCAGCAGTTTTGTGGGACGAGCGGGAGAGGGGGAGACCCAGTACTTC. Its translation is CASSFVGRAGEGETQYF.

This clonotype was detected only a few times. The CDR3 protein is CASSLGQFGQPQHF. CDR3 bases: TGCGCCAGCAGCTTGGGCCAGTTTGGTCAGCCCCAGCATTTT. The chain is built from TRBV5-1 and TRBJ1-5, with D unresolved. The ends were cut back, 0 bases at V and 6 bases at J, with 10 bases in the middle. The CDR3 contains 14 residues. The germline gives CDR1 SGHRS, CDR2 YFSETQ.

Worth noting for this clonotype: One end of the junction fails to match germline, which may point to a read error. V is TRBV4-1 and J is TRBJ2-7; weak D call: TRBD1 (6 bases). CDR3 length: 15 amino acids. Per the germline V gene, CDR1 is MGHRA and CDR2 is YSYEKL. The CDR3 DNA reads as TGTGCCAGCAGCAGGGCTGGGACATACTCCTACGAGCAGTACTTC. Translating it yields CASSRAGTYSYEQYF.

The chain links TRBV6-6 to TRBJ1-2, with D unclear. The CDR3 contains 13 residues. The germline V gene encodes CDR1 MNHNY and CDR2 SVGAGI (reference sequence). V lost 0 bases and J 8 bases, leaving 10 bases between the germline ends. The CDR3 DNA follows: TGTGCCAGCAGTTACTCGACTGCTCCCGGCTACACCTTC. It encodes CASSYSTAPGYTF.

The chain couples TRBV6-6 to TRBJ2-7, with D perhaps matching TRBD1 (6 bases). This CDR3 comprises 16 residues. Germline loops: CDR1 MNHNY, CDR2 SVGAGI (reference sequence). Trimming cost V 6 bases and J 4 bases, with 22 bases left between them. The CDR3 coding sequence is TGTGCCAGCAGCAGACCTCCTCCTGTGGGGGCGTACGAGCAGTACTTC. It codes for CASSRPPPVGAYEQYF.

The genes are TRBV13 and TRBJ2-5; 10 bases align to TRBD2. The assigned J gene may be wrong: the sequence end matches TRBJ2-7 better. Germline CDR1 and CDR2: PRHDT and FYEKMQ (reference sequence). This CDR3 region has 15 residues. CDR3 bases: TGTGCCAGCAGCTTAGAGGGACTAGCGATCCACGAGCAGTACTTC. Its translation is CASSLEGLAIHEQYF.

This chain connects TRBV3-1 to TRBJ2-1; 12 nucleotides agree with TRBD2. This CDR3 region has 20 residues. V dropped 0 bases and J dropped 7; count of bases not matched to a gene: 16. Germline lookup yields CDR1 LGHDT and CDR2 YNNKEL (reference sequence). The CDR3 bases are TGTGCCAGCAGCCAAGATCGGTTAAGATCGACTAGCGGGAGAAGAAATGAGCAGTTCTTC. Its translation is CASSQDRLRSTSGRRNEQFF.